What follows are 13 T cell receptor beta chains derived from one specimen sequenced in a study of OX40 agonist ivuxolimab in advanced cancers. Assay used: immunoSEQ multiplex PCR; TCRdb lists only in-frame clones, some missing. The sample yields about 79,000 clones, less than 95% seen once. Here the sequenced sample was CD4+ or CD8+ T cells sorted from blood, taken in a trial of the OX40 agonist ivuxolimab. Receptors originate from an adult with an advanced solid tumor such as melanoma, head and neck, liver or kidney cancer.

The gene calls are TRBV28 and TRBJ1-3; D remains unclear. V lost 1 base to trimming and J lost 4 bases, with 11 bases between them. Germline CDR1 MDHEN, CDR2 SYDVKM. The CDR3 length is 15 residues. In DNA form, the CDR3 reads TGTGCCAGCAGTTTATCGTCCCCTGTCGGAAACACCATATATTTT. Translation gives CASSLSSPVGNTIYF.

The chain joins TRBV19 to TRBJ1-1, with 9 bases identical to TRBD1. CDR3 length equals 14 residues. Germline V lookup: CDR1 LNHDA, CDR2 SQIVND (reference sequence). J was trimmed by 1 base and V by 9 bases; bases with no gene match: 6. CDR3 region: CASRDRDSNTEAFF. The CDR3 nucleotides are TGTGCCAGCCGGGACAGGGACTCGAACACTGAAGCTTTCTTT.

The V call is TRBV29-1, the J call TRBJ1-1; possibly TRBD1 for D (5 bases). The CDR3 spans 15 residues. V dropped 2 bases and J dropped 2 bases, with 15 bases sitting between them. Germline assignment: CDR1 SQVTM and CDR2 ANQGSEA. CDR3 in amino acids: CSVEHLLGVNTEAFF. In DNA, the CDR3 is TGCAGCGTTGAACATCTACTAGGGGTCAACACTGAAGCTTTCTTT.

The sample holds one count of this clone. The chain has TRBV11-2 and TRBJ2-1, with TRBD2 identical over 8 bases. The CDR3 runs 19 residues. Germline V gives CDR1 SGHAT, CDR2 FQNNGV. V shed 2 bases, J shed 3 bases, and the junction held 15 bases outside the gene matches. This CDR3 reads CASSLNPAGGRGLYNEQFF. The CDR3 DNA reads as TGTGCCAGCAGCTTAAATCCGGCGGGGGGTAGAGGCCTCTACAATGAGCAGTTCTTC. The full variable domain, its missing parts supplied by reference TRBV11-2 and TRBJ2-1, is EAGVAQSPRYKIIEKRQSVAFWCNPISGHATLYWYQQILGQGPKLLIQFQNNGVVDDSQLPKDRFSAERLKGVDSTLKIQPAKLEDSAVYLCASSLNPAGGRGLYNEQFFGPGTRLTVL.

This clone occurred a few times. In nucleotides, the CDR3 is TGTGCCAGCACTCAAGGACAGGGCGACACTGAAGCTTTCTTT. Amino acids: CASTQGQGDTEAFF. The gene calls are TRBV6-5 and TRBJ1-1, with 8 bases aligning to TRBD1. Trimming at V came to 7 bases and at J to 3 bases, leaving 7 bases not matched to a gene. This CDR3 is 14 amino acids long. Germline lookup yields CDR1 MNHEY and CDR2 SVGAGI.

This clone was counted a single time. The chain is built from TRBV7-2 and TRBJ2-4; the match to TRBD2 covers 7 bases. Trimming removed 1 base from V and 7 bases from J; junction bases left unmatched: 4. CDR1 is SGHTA and CDR2 is FQGNSA in the germline V gene. This CDR3 has 14 residues. DNA of the CDR3: TGTGCCAGCAGCTTAGGTCTAGCGGTGAACATTCAGTACTTC. Translated: CASSLGLAVNIQYF. Complete variable domain (other parts from reference TRBV7-2 and TRBJ2-4): GAGVSQSPSNKVTEKGKDVELRCDPISGHTALYWYRQSLGQGLEFLIYFQGNSAPDKSGLPSDRFSAERTGGSVSTLTIQRTQQEDSAVYLCASSLGLAVNIQYFGAGTRLSVL.

The chain is built from TRBV6-1 and TRBJ1-2; a possible D gene is TRBD1 (5 bases). The V end was cut by 6 bases, the J end by 4 bases, with 15 bases between. The CDR3 is 14 residues long. Germline V lookup: CDR1 MNHNS, CDR2 SASEGT. CDR3 region: CASSREGEGYGYTF. The CDR3 nucleotides are TGTGCCAGCAGCCGGGAAGGGGAGGGCTATGGCTACACCTTC.

V usage is TRBV25-1 and J usage is TRBJ2-1; TRBD1 is a possible D gene (5 bases). The CDR3 consists of 16 residues. Germline CDR1 MGHDK, CDR2 SYGVNS. V was trimmed by 4 bases and J by 0 bases, leaving 13 bases between them. The chain's CDR3 is CASSGPRQRSYNEQFF. The DNA of the CDR3 is TGTGCCAGCAGTGGGCCGCGACAGCGCTCCTACAATGAGCAGTTCTTC.

V is TRBV6-1 and J is TRBJ1-4, with a possible D match to TRBD1 (5 bases). The germline gives CDR1 MNHNS, CDR2 SASEGT. This CDR3 contains 11 residues. V lost 4 bases and J 8 bases, leaving 5 bases between the germline ends. Written as DNA, the CDR3 is TGTGCCAGCAGTGGGACAGAAAAACTGTTTTTT. Translated: CASSGTEKLFF.

This clone showed up just once. The J gene is TRBJ1-5, the V gene TRBV5-8, with D uncertain. The CDR3 spans 16 residues. The V end was cut by 7 bases, the J end by 3 bases, with 20 bases between. Per germline, CDR1 SGHTS and CDR2 YDEGEE. CDR3 protein: CASSLSRHVTNQPQHF. The CDR3 bases are TGTGCCAGCTCCCTTTCAAGGCACGTGACCAATCAGCCCCAGCATTTT.

The rearrangement joins TRBV5-5 to TRBJ2-2; D ambiguous. Per germline, CDR1 SGHKS and CDR2 YYEKEE (reference sequence). The CDR3 is 14 residues long. V lost 6 bases and J 2 bases, leaving 11 bases between the germline ends. The CDR3 DNA follows: TGTGCCAGCACATATGACCTTAACACCGGGGAGCTGTTTTTT. Its translation: CASTYDLNTGELFF.

This clone has just one count. This rearrangement joins TRBV19 to TRBJ1-3; D gene ambiguous. This CDR3 spans 15 amino acids. Trimming stripped 3 bases from V and 0 bases from J, with 9 bases between. The germline V gene encodes CDR1 LNHDA and CDR2 SQIVND (reference sequence). The CDR3 here is CASSIIPSSGNTIYF. The CDR3 nucleotides are TGTGCCAGTAGTATCATTCCAAGCTCTGGAAACACCATATATTTT.

The J gene is TRBJ2-3, the V gene TRBV11-2; 8 bases are a match to TRBD2. The germline gives CDR1 SGHAT, CDR2 FQNNGV. This CDR3 comprises 15 residues. Unmatched junction bases numbered 3, after V lost 2 bases and J lost 2 bases. CDR3 sequence: CASSLRLAYTDTQYF. Written as DNA, the CDR3 is TGTGCCAGCAGCTTACGACTAGCGTACACAGATACGCAGTATTTT.